The sequence of this T cell receptor (beta chain) was determined in a study of neoadjuvant anti-PD-1 for oral cavity cancer. Looking at the study overall: Nivolumab at 3 mg/kg was mostly given biweekly, three to four doses, pre-surgery.

Two replicates per tumor sample, mostly from 4.8 ug of genomic DNA. Clones were sequenced by immunoSEQ multiplex PCR, and TCRdb holds only the in-frame ones, with some missing. Among around 37,000 clones listed, around 40% were seen once. Documented time point: after neoadjuvant nivolumab, at surgical resection. These newly diagnosed stage II-IVA oral cavity squamous cell carcinoma patients had no prior systemic or radiation treatment. This receptor was identified in a person aged 40-85 years with oral cavity squamous cell carcinoma. Sequencing was performed on tumor tissue, taken after nivolumab (anti-PD-1) treatment.

As DNA, the CDR3 is TGTGCTAGTGGTTTGGATGGGACAGGAGCCTACAATGAGCAGTTCTTC. Its translation: CASGLDGTGAYNEQFF. V usage is TRBV12-5 and J usage is TRBJ2-1, with TRBD1 matching 8 bases. CDR1 is LGHNT and CDR2 is FRNRAP in the germline V gene. This CDR3 is built from 16 residues. The J segment lost 2 bases and the V segment lost 1 base, leaving 4 bases of the junction unmatched.